The sequence of this T cell receptor beta chain was determined in a study of CD8 T cells in Susac syndrome. Overall study findings and caveats: That the number of individuals in its TCR sequencing and HLA analysis was relatively small was acknowledged by the study.

Concerning this clonotype itself: Its target is unknown.

Trimming cost V 6 bases and J 5 bases, with 19 bases left between them. Germline CDR1 and CDR2: SQVTM and ANQGSEA. This CDR3 contains 15 residues. RNA in amounts of roughly 0.5 to 1 ug was reverse transcribed with random hexamers. The method of amplification for TCR beta CDR3 was immunoSEQ multiplex PCR, covering 54 Vbeta and 13 Jbeta. TCRdb re-called the immunoSEQ multiplex PCR reads with MiXCR, one entry per CDR3 protein. The data show under 200,000 distinct CDR3 sequences, approximately 95% seen once. Sequencing targeted TCR beta in T cells from blood (CD8+ and CD4+). The specimen was CD8+ T cells from PBMCs. The chain has TRBV29-1 and TRBJ1-4; no definite D call. This TCR was sampled from a human donor with Susac syndrome. CDR3 residues: CSVRSGQTQNEKLFF. The DNA for the CDR3 is TGCAGCGTACGGTCGGGTCAGACTCAGAATGAAAAACTGTTTTTT.